The 3 T cell receptor beta chains reported below all come from one sample, sequenced in a study of blood T cell repertoires in COVID-19. Measured with immunoSEQ multiplex PCR; TCRdb has only the in-frame clones, and not every one. The sample holds some 210,000 clones, 65% to 85% seen once. Input material: peripheral blood. The receptors were sampled from a man between 45 and 60 years old with active or convalescent COVID-19.

The chain carries TRBV7-9 and TRBJ2-7; 10 bases match TRBD2. V trimming: 0 bases; J trimming: 0 bases; junction bases outside the gene matches: 5. There are 17 residues in the CDR3. CDR1 SEHNR and CDR2 FQNEAQ come from the germline V gene (reference sequence). The CDR3 nucleotides read TGTGCCAGCAGCTTAGCGCCTCTAGCGGGAGCCTCCTACGAGCAGTACTTC. Encoded protein: CASSLAPLAGASYEQYF.

The rearrangement links TRBV13 to TRBJ2-2; no clear D gene. Germline V gene sequence: CDR1 PRHDT, CDR2 FYEKMQ (reference sequence). The CDR3 runs 11 residues. V lost 7 bases to trimming and J lost 4 bases, with 4 bases between them. CDR3 sequence reads: CASTSTGELFF. For the CDR3, the DNA is TGTGCCAGCACCTCCACCGGGGAGCTGTTTTTT.

A few counts support this clone. J is TRBJ1-3 and V is TRBV19; TRBD1 matches at 7 bases. Germline V gives CDR1 LNHDA, CDR2 SQIVND (reference sequence). V lost 5 bases, J lost 2 bases, and 3 bases stayed unmatched. The CDR3 runs 14 residues. CDR3 in amino acids: CASSPGQTGNTIYF. In DNA form, the CDR3 reads TGTGCCAGTAGTCCGGGACAGACTGGAAACACCATATATTTT.